The 3 T cell receptor beta chains presented below share a single source sample, sequenced in a study of molecular identifiers for immune sequencing clone quantification. MiXCR, run by TCRdb on the PCR reads, gives a single entry per CDR3 protein. Here the sample spans some 590,000 distinct CDR3 sequences, less than 30% being singletons. Sequencing was done on a sample of naive CD8+ T cells from blood, with Jurkat cell RNA spiked in. The subset denotes: FACS-sorted CD8+CD4-CCR7+CD45RA+ naive T cells. These receptors originate from a human donor in good health. Some libraries in this study had Jurkat cell RNA spiked in.

The rearrangement uses TRBV11-2 and TRBJ2-2; D not certain. V lost 0 bases, J lost 0 bases, and 5 bases lay in between. Germline V CDR1 and CDR2: SGHAT, FQNNGV. This CDR3 spans 15 amino acids. The CDR3 DNA sequence: TGTGCCAGCAGCTTAGAATACACGAACACCGGGGAGCTGTTTTTT. It yields the protein CASSLEYTNTGELFF. Drawing the rest from reference TRBV11-2 and TRBJ2-2, the complete variable domain is EAGVAQSPRYKIIEKRQSVAFWCNPISGHATLYWYQQILGQGPKLLIQFQNNGVVDDSQLPKDRFSAERLKGVDSTLKIQPAKLEDSAVYLCASSLEYTNTGELFFGEGSRLTVL.

Many counts were recorded for this clonotype. The gene calls are TRBV7-6 and TRBJ1-1; 7 bases line up with TRBD1. Germline V CDR1 and CDR2: SGHVS, FNYEAQ. The CDR3 length is 14 residues. The J segment lost 3 bases and the V segment lost 4 bases, leaving 5 bases of the junction unmatched. CDR3 residues: CASSSGQKYTEAFF. The CDR3 DNA reads TGTGCCAGCAGCTCGGGACAGAAGTACACTGAAGCTTTCTTT.

This chain joins TRBV9 and TRBJ1-2; D not resolved. This CDR3 is 15 amino acids long. Trimming shortened V by 4 bases and J by 6 bases, and 19 bases separated the two germline ends. The germline gives CDR1 SGDLS, CDR2 YYNGEE. The CDR3 here is CASSPPGRPFHGYTF. CDR3 DNA sequence: TGTGCCAGCAGCCCCCCCGGGCGGCCCTTCCATGGCTACACCTTC.